This T cell receptor beta chain was recorded in a study of T cell responses to AZD1222 COVID-19 vaccine. Overall study results and limits: Clonal diversity was possibly underestimated, and white British individuals and females predominated among donors. Nearly half of unique spike-specific TCRs reportedly avoided B.1.351 and B.1.1.7 mutated regions. Scientists sampled the repertoires only once the peak T cell response had passed. Spike-specific TCRs gained breadth and depth after people received two AZD1222 doses.

The data were produced by immunoSEQ multiplex PCR, yet TCRdb's version contains in-frame clones alone and is incomplete. The table has roughly 150,000 clones, roughly 92% seen once. Worth noting for this clone: Its specificity is unknown.

Germline trimming cut 3 bases from V and 6 bases from J; bases unmatched to any gene: 8. CDR1 is SQVTM, CDR2 ANQGSEA, per germline. This CDR3 has 14 residues. The TCR sequence derives from an adult in good health. This chain connects TRBV29-1 to TRBJ1-2; 9 bases fit TRBD1. Material: peripheral blood, obtained on day 0 of AZD1222 vaccination. CDR3: CSVDLKRTGDGYTF. The CDR3 bases are TGCAGCGTTGACCTAAAAAGGACAGGGGATGGCTACACCTTC.